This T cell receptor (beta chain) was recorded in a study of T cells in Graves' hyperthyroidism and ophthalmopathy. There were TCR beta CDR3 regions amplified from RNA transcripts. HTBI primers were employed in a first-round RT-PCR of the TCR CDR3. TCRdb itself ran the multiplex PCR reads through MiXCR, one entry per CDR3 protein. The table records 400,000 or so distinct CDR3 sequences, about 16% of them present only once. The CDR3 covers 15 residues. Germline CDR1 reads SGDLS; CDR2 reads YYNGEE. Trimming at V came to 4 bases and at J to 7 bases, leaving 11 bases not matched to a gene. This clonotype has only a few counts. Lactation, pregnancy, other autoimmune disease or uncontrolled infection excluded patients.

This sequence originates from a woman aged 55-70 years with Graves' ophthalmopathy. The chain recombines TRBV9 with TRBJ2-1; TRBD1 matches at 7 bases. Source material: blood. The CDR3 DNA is TGTGCCAGCAGCTCAACAGGGGCCCCTTTGAATGAGCAGTTCTTC. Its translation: CASSSTGAPLNEQFF.